The 2 T cell receptor beta chains below all came from one sample that was sequenced in a study of radiotherapy plus CTLA-4 blockade in lung cancer. Produced via immunoSEQ multiplex PCR; TCRdb's table is partial and in-frame only. There are roughly 88,000 clones in the sample; roughly 80% occur only once, and roughly 0.84% lies in the top ten. Specimen: peripheral blood, collected from a patient treated with radiotherapy plus ipilimumab. These receptors were collected from a human donor with non-small cell lung cancer who had stable disease on radiotherapy plus ipilimumab.

This clone was observed a handful of times. The chain employs TRBV11-2 and TRBJ1-4; the D is unclear. The V end was cut by 1 base, the J end by 8 bases, with 8 bases between. The CDR3 has 13 residues. Germline CDR1 is SGHAT and CDR2 is FQNNGV. As DNA, the CDR3 is TGTGCCAGCAGCTTAGTCGACGGAGAAAAACTGTTTTTT. Translated: CASSLVDGEKLFF.

This chain joins TRBV2 and TRBJ2-5, with 13 bases lining up with TRBD2. There are 15 residues in the CDR3. CDR1 and CDR2 from the germline V gene are SNHLY and FYNNEI. J was trimmed by 1 base and V by 7 bases; bases with no gene match: 3. The CDR3, as DNA: TGTGCCAGCATCCGGACTAGCGGGAGCCAAGAGACCCAGTACTTC. Translated, it gives CASIRTSGSQETQYF.